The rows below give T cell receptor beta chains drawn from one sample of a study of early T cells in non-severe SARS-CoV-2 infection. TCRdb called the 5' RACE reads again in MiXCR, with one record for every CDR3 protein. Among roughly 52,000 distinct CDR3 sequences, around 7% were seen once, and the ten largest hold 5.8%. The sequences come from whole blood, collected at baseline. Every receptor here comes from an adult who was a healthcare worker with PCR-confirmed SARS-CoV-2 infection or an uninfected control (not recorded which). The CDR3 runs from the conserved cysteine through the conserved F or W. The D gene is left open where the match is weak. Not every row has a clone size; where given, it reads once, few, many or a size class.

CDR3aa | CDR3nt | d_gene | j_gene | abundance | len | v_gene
CSVEERGDQPQHF | TGCAGCGTTGAAGAAAGGGGGGATCAGCCCCAGCATTTT | NA | TRBJ1-5 | many | 13 | TRBV29-1
CASGPSPPGPGLAGMSSYNEQFF | TGTGCTAGTGGTCCCTCCCCCCCCGGACCGGGACTAGCGGGTATGAGCTCCTACAATGAGCAGTTCTTC | TRBD2 | TRBJ2-1 | many | 23 | TRBV12-5
CASSLTSWGGAYGTDTQYF | TGTGCCAGCAGCTTAACGAGTTGGGGGGGCGCGTATGGCACAGATACGCAGTATTTT | NA | TRBJ2-3 | many | 19 | TRBV7-6
CASTTGPTRIGDTQYF | TGTGCCAGCACCACCGGACCCACGAGGATTGGAGATACGCAGTATTTT | NA | TRBJ2-3 | many | 16 | TRBV6-2/TRBV6-3
CASSSLPGAGEQFF | TGTGCCAGCAGCTCCCTCCCGGGGGCGGGGGAGCAGTTCTTC | NA | TRBJ2-1 | many | 14 | TRBV5-4
CASSFHVQRGSSYNEQFF | TGTGCCAGCAGCTTTCATGTACAGCGGGGGAGCTCCTACAATGAGCAGTTCTTC | TRBD2 | TRBJ2-1 | many | 18 | TRBV7-6
CSARSKGVYNSPLHF | TGCAGTGCTAGATCTAAGGGGGTTTATAATTCACCCCTCCACTTT | NA | TRBJ1-6 | NA | 15 | TRBV20-1
CASSQGQGGRDYEQYF | TGTGCCAGCAGCCAAGGACAGGGAGGGAGAGACTACGAGCAGTACTTC | NA | TRBJ2-7 | few | 16 | TRBV3-1
CASSRLWPIGDRGQNTEAFF | TGCGCCAGCAGCCGCTTATGGCCTATAGGGGACAGGGGGCAGAACACTGAAGCTTTCTTT | TRBD1 | TRBJ1-1 | many | 20 | TRBV4-3
CASSFTKSPLHF | TGTGCCAGCAGTTTTACGAAGTCACCCCTCCACTTT | NA | TRBJ1-6 | NA | 12 | TRBV7-9
CSAVGIRGSAEAFF | TGCAGTGCCGTGGGTATTAGGGGGAGTGCTGAAGCTTTCTTT | NA | TRBJ1-1 | many | 14 | TRBV20-1
CSVGSGDHNEQFF | TGCAGCGTCGGTTCGGGAGACCACAATGAGCAGTTCTTC | NA | TRBJ2-1 | few | 13 | TRBV29-1
CSASREIQPQHF | TGCAGTGCTAGCCGGGAGATTCAGCCCCAGCATTTT | NA | TRBJ1-5 | many | 12 | TRBV20-1
CASSQIGTADTQYF | TGTGCCAGCAGCCAGATCGGGACAGCAGATACGCAGTATTTT | TRBD1 | TRBJ2-3 | many | 14 | TRBV7-2
CASSRHQGYEQYF | TGTGCCAGCTCACGCCACCAGGGGTACGAGCAGTACTTC | NA | TRBJ2-7 | few | 13 | TRBV18
CASSLVGVRTDTQYF | TGTGCCAGCAGCTTAGTGGGGGTCCGCACAGATACGCAGTATTTT | NA | TRBJ2-3 | few | 15 | TRBV7-6
CAWSAGTGGQPQHF | TGTGCCTGGAGTGCCGGGACAGGGGGCCAGCCCCAGCATTTT | TRBD1 | TRBJ1-5 | few | 14 | TRBV30
CASSSRPRPDYEQYF | TGTGCCAGCAGCTCGCGACCTCGGCCCGACTACGAGCAGTACTTC | NA | TRBJ2-7 | many | 15 | TRBV7-2
CASSPLGVNYGYTF | TGTGCCAGCAGCCCCCTGGGGGTTAACTATGGCTACACCTTC | NA | TRBJ1-2 | few | 14 | TRBV27
CASSLDQGGTQYF | TGTGCCAGCAGCTTAGACCAAGGTGGGACCCAGTACTTC | NA | TRBJ2-5 | many | 13 | TRBV7-7
CSASGGPSYEQYF | TGCAGTGCTAGCGGGGGGCCCTCCTACGAGCAGTACTTC | NA | TRBJ2-7 | NA | 13 | TRBV20-1
CASSRLSYEQYF | TGTGCCAGCAGCCGCCTGTCCTACGAGCAGTACTTC | NA | TRBJ2-7 | few | 12 | TRBV3-1
CASSPEQVPNVLTF | TGTGCCAGCTCACCTGAACAGGTACCCAACGTCCTGACTTTC | NA | TRBJ2-6 | few | 14 | TRBV18
CASSPQTGGNTIYF | TGTGCCAGCTCACCACAAACGGGAGGAAACACCATATATTTT | NA | TRBJ1-3 | many | 14 | TRBV18
CAWLGPMRGIYF | TGTGCCTGGTTAGGACCGATGAGGGGAATATATTTT | NA | TRBJ1-3 | NA | 12 | TRBV30
CASAYYREEAFF | TGTGCCAGCGCATATTACAGGGAAGAAGCTTTCTTT | NA | TRBJ1-1 | NA | 12 | TRBV5-4
CASSPDSNQPQHF | TGTGCCAGCTCACCCGACAGCAATCAGCCCCAGCATTTT | NA | TRBJ1-5 | few | 13 | TRBV18